The 15 T cell receptor beta chains reported below all come from one sample, sequenced in a study of CD8 T cells in ankylosing spondylitis. TCRdb re-analysed the 5' RACE reads in MiXCR, keeping a single row per CDR3 protein. The data contain 150,000 to 200,000 distinct CDR3 sequences, 11% of them seen just once; the ten biggest clones take up roughly 28%. Sequenced: blood, either unsorted or a sorted T cell fraction (not recorded which). The source of these receptors is a male donor with ankylosing spondylitis or in good health (not recorded which).

This clonotype was counted a few times. The chain combines TRBV9 with TRBJ2-3; 12 nucleotides line up with TRBD2. CDR1 SGDLS and CDR2 YYNGEE come from the germline V gene. CDR3 length: 15 amino acids. The V gene end was trimmed by 4 bases and the J gene end by 5 bases; junction bases not matched to a gene: 5. The CDR3 bases are TGTGCCAGCAGCTCACTAGCGGGGGGCGGAGATACGCAGTATTTT. This gives the protein CASSSLAGGGDTQYF.

The V call is TRBV29-1, the J call TRBJ2-1; TRBD1 matches 11 bases. The germline V gene encodes CDR1 SQVTM and CDR2 ANQGSEA. Trimming cost V 6 bases and J 9 bases; bases outside gene matches: 10. The CDR3 sequence is 14 residues long. The CDR3 sequence is CSVGGQGVLGEQFF. The CDR3 DNA is TGCAGCGTCGGGGGACAGGGGGTATTAGGTGAGCAGTTCTTC.

Concerning this clonotype itself: The germline gene is not matched at one end of the junction; a read error may be the cause. The chain combines TRBV9 with TRBJ1-3, with D tentatively TRBD1 (5 bases). In germline, CDR1 is SGDLS, CDR2 YYNGEE. This CDR3 region has 17 residues. The CDR3 region is CVSSEQTGGCSGNTIYF. The CDR3, as DNA: TGTGTCAGCAGCGAACAAACAGGAGGATGCTCTGGAAACACCATATATTTT.

The sample holds many counts of this clonotype. This chain uses TRBV3-1 with TRBJ2-5, with no clear D. The V end lost 1 base, the J end lost 4 bases, and 10 bases lay between the germline ends. The CDR3 extends over 14 amino acids. Germline V gives CDR1 LGHDT, CDR2 YNNKEL (reference sequence). The CDR3 nucleotides are TGTGCCAGCAGCCAAGTGACCTATGGAGAGACCCAGTACTTC. Its translation is CASSQVTYGETQYF.

In the case of this clonotype: This may arise from a read error, as a much more abundant clone is one base away. The gene calls are TRBV5-1 and TRBJ2-1, with 9 bases that match TRBD2. Looked up from germline, CDR1 is SGHRS and CDR2 is YFSETQ. CDR3 length: 15 amino acids. With 1 base clipped from V and 3 bases from J, the junction kept 2 bases outside the gene matches. CDR3 region: CASSLPSGNYNEQFF. The CDR3 DNA follows: TGCGCCAGCAGCTTGCCTAGCGGGAACTACAATGAGCAGTTCTTC.

The chain has TRBV20-1 and TRBJ1-1; the match to TRBD1 covers 7 bases. This CDR3 contains 17 residues. V lost 4 bases and J lost 0; bases outside the gene matches: 14. Looked up from germline, CDR1 is DFQATT and CDR2 is SNEGSKA (reference sequence). This CDR3 reads CSATGYRGGLMNTEAFF. As DNA, the CDR3 is TGCAGTGCTACGGGGTACAGGGGAGGATTGATGAACACTGAAGCTTTCTTT.

This clonotype was counted between two and nine times. The chain uses TRBV11-2 and TRBJ2-1; D is possibly TRBD2 (6 bases). Germline-derived CDR1 and CDR2 are SGHAT and FQNNGV. The CDR3 runs 17 residues. The V end lost 1 base, the J end lost 7 bases, and 20 bases lay between the germline ends. The DNA for the CDR3 is TGTGCCAGCAGCTTAGGACGCGGCAGAGGAGGGATGAATGAGCAGTTCTTC. Protein product: CASSLGRGRGGMNEQFF.

The rearrangement joins TRBV29-1 to TRBJ2-5; a possible D gene is TRBD1 (5 bases). Germline values: CDR1 SQVTM, CDR2 ANQGSEA. The CDR3 totals 12 residues. V shed 8 bases and J shed 1 base, with 11 bases lying between them. CDR3 amino acids: CSSRGSQETQYF. The CDR3 DNA follows: TGCAGCTCAAGGGGCAGCCAAGAGACCCAGTACTTC.

This clonotype was counted a few times. The J gene is TRBJ1-1, the V gene TRBV10-2; TRBD1 matches at 8 bases. The CDR3 is 15 amino acids. Trimming cost V 4 bases and J 5 bases; bases outside gene matches: 9. Germline loops: CDR1 WSHSY, CDR2 SAAADI. Here the CDR3 reads CASSGTGLGGTEAFF. CDR3 DNA sequence: TGCGCCAGCAGTGGGACAGGGCTAGGAGGGACTGAAGCTTTCTTT.

This clonotype has at least ten counts. V and J are TRBV19 and TRBJ1-1, with D maybe TRBD1 (5 bases). With 4 bases removed from V and 0 bases from J, the gap between germline ends came to 9 bases. The CDR3 is made up of 14 amino acids. From germline, CDR1 is LNHDA and CDR2 SQIVND (reference sequence). CDR3 region: CASSTSGLNTEAFF. As DNA, the CDR3 is TGTGCCAGTAGTACCTCAGGGCTGAACACTGAAGCTTTCTTT.

Turning to this clonotype: This clone may be a read error of a much larger clone one base away. This chain links TRBV18 with TRBJ2-7; 11 bases align to TRBD1. The V segment lost 3 bases and the J segment 8 bases; nucleotides outside the gene matches: 3. This CDR3 spans 13 amino acids. In germline, CDR1 is KGHSH, CDR2 LQKENI. CDR3 sequence (DNA): TGTGCCAGCTCACCGCGGACAGGGGGCAAGCAGTACTTC. It specifies CASSPRTGGKQYF.

The chain employs TRBV29-1 and TRBJ1-2; 9 nucleotides agree with TRBD1. The germline CDR1 and CDR2 sequences are SQVTM and ANQGSEA. Trimming at V came to 6 bases and at J to 4 bases, leaving 12 bases not matched to a gene. This CDR3 contains 15 residues. CDR3 sequence (DNA): TGCAGCGTCTATAAGGGGGACAGGGCCGGCTATGGCTACACCTTC. This sequence encodes CSVYKGDRAGYGYTF.

This clonotype was found many times. The chain has TRBV12-3 or TRBV12-4 and TRBJ2-3, with D possibly being TRBD1 (5 bases). This CDR3 has 14 residues. V lost 0 bases and J lost 6, with 10 bases in between. The CDR3 here is CASSLAGPGDTQYF. The CDR3 DNA is TGTGCCAGCAGTTTAGCGGGGCCCGGCGATACGCAGTATTTT.

As concerns this clonotype: This may arise from a read error, as a much more abundant clone is one base away. As DNA, the CDR3 is TGTGACAGCAGCCCTGGGGGAAGCACAGATACGCAGTATTTT. Translating gives CDSSPGGSTDTQYF. The chain couples TRBV5-6 to TRBJ2-3, with D perhaps matching TRBD1 or TRBD2 (5 bases each). Germline V lookup: CDR1 SGHDT, CDR2 YYEEEE. The CDR3 loop spans 14 amino acids.

This clonotype was seen a few times. The V gene is TRBV7-2, the J gene TRBJ1-1; no definite D call. V was cut by 4 bases and J by 0 bases, with 9 bases left in between. Germline V gives CDR1 SGHTA, CDR2 FQGNSA. The CDR3 has 14 amino acids. This chain's CDR3 is CASSSHPVNTEAFF. The CDR3 coding sequence is TGTGCCAGCAGCTCTCACCCAGTGAACACTGAAGCTTTCTTT. Variable domain in full (rest from reference TRBV7-2 and TRBJ1-1): GAGVSQSPSNKVTEKGKDVELRCDPISGHTALYWYRQSLGQGLEFLIYFQGNSAPDKSGLPSDRFSAERTGGSVSTLTIQRTQQEDSAVYLCASSSHPVNTEAFFGQGTRLTVV.